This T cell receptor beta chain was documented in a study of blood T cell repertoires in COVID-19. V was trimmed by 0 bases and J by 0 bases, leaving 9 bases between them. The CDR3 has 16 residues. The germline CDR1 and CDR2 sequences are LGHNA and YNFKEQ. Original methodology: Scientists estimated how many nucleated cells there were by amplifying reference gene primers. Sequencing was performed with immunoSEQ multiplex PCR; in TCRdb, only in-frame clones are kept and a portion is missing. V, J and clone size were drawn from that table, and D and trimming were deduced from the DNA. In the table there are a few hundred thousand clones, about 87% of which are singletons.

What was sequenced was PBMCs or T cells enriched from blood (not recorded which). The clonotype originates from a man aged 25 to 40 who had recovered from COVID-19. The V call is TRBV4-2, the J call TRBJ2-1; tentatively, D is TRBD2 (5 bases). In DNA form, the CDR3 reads TGTGCCAGCAGCCAAGAACTAGTATTCTCCTACAATGAGCAGTTCTTC. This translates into CASSQELVFSYNEQFF.